This TCR beta chain was recovered during a study of spatial heterogeneity in lung cancer (dated by TCRdb to 2018 to 2020). At the level of the whole study: Beta-chain transcripts were consistently detected in greater numbers than alpha-chain transcripts, which likely reflects a higher abundance of beta-chain transcripts. In tumor regions, TCR transcript counts showed a strong correlation with a T cell transcriptional module score from matched bulk RNA-seq. In the raw uncorrected reads, each unique combination of TCR and UMI appeared more than ten times on average. TCR alpha and beta repertoires were quantitatively compared across multiple tumor regions, matched nontumor lung and blood in non-small cell lung cancer. Nonsynonymous mutation counts, determined by whole-exome sequencing of tumor tissue, were related to features of the TCR repertoire. Both alpha and beta chains were TCR-sequenced in fewer than 250 tumor regions, about 64 matched nontumor lung samples and around 54 PBMC samples obtained at surgery. Broader findings and caveats from the paper: TCR-seq coverage of tumor T cells was estimated at only 7% to 8.5% for alpha chains and roughly 13% for beta chains. Additional single-cell paired TCR alpha and beta sequencing was considered necessary to confirm, at a functional level, the hypothesis that regional TCRs recognize regional mutations. Counts of ubiquitous and regional expanded TCRs were found to correlate with counts of ubiquitous and regional nonsynonymous mutations, respectively. A correlation was observed between the number of expanded intratumoral alpha and beta TCRs and the tumor nonsynonymous mutation count.

The label giving this sample's time point can be read as: sample taken at primary tumor resection. Samples were obtained from roughly 72 patients with early-stage, untreated non-small cell lung cancer from the lung TRACERx cohort. Without any cell sorting, TCR sequencing was performed on whole RNA extracted either from tumor and nontumor lung tissue or from cryopreserved PBMC samples. A patient was chosen for TCR sequencing only when enough RNA was available from at least two tumor regions. Before selection, tumor and adjacent nontumor lung specimens were reviewed by a lung pathologist. The CDR3 runs 12 residues from the cysteine to the phenylalanine. Of all the DNA, just the CDR3 is kept, 36 bases in frame from base 1. The V end loses 5 bases and the J end loses 2 bases, and a stretch of 6 bases separates them. Via the germline V gene, CDR1 is SQVTM and CDR2 ANQGSEA. This clonotype was seen repeatedly, ten times or more. Its target antigen remains unknown. No much larger clonotype is one base removed from it; base qualities were not supplied.

Library preparation employed 5' RACE. The sequencer was a NextSeq 500. The TCR library protocol attached a unique molecular identifier to each TCR cDNA molecule to allow correction of PCR and sequencing errors. For the original study's pipeline: TCR identification, UMI-based error correction and CDR3 extraction were all carried out with Decombinator tools. Expanded TCRs were defined as those above a frequency of 2 per 1,000, corresponding to the top 1% of the tumor frequency distribution. Expanded tumor TCRs statistically deemed absent (corrected P<0.05) from at least one tumor region were classed as regional, and all other expanded tumor TCRs were classed as ubiquitous. Rényi diversity was computed with the R vegan package after subsampling each repertoire 100 times to 5,000 TCRs. CDR3 similarity networks were built from amino acid triplet string-kernel similarity, with CDR3s being connected when pairwise similarity was above 0.82. The public reads were reanalyzed by TCRdb: fastp trimming at Q25, MiXCR alignment, in-frame beta chains only. Records with the same CDR3 protein are collapsed into one entry carrying the most frequent genes and DNA. The V and J calls come from TCRdb's annotation, not from the publication. The sample table contains about 5,600 distinct CDR3 sequences; only one count was recorded for just under 8% of them. Jointly, the top ten make up 25% to 30% of the sample.

The TCR was taken from a female donor with early-stage non-small cell lung cancer. This specimen was lung tumor tissue, taken at surgery. The chain uses TRBV29-1 and TRBJ2-2, with an unclear D gene assignment. The DNA sequence is given as TGCAGCGTTAAAAGCAACACCGGGGAGCTGTTTTTT. This gives the protein CSVKSNTGELFF.